This TCR beta chain was profiled in a study of T cell responses to AZD1222 COVID-19 vaccine. Looked up from germline, CDR1 is SGDLS and CDR2 is YYNGEE. This CDR3 region has 14 residues. Trimming cost V 3 bases and J 1 base; bases outside gene matches: 3. Produced via immunoSEQ multiplex PCR; TCRdb's table is partial and in-frame only. This table holds about 90,000 clones, roughly 90% found once. The TCR was taken from an adult in good health. The sequencing used peripheral blood, collected on day 0 of AZD1222 vaccination. The chain is built from TRBV9 and TRBJ1-1, with TRBD1 identical over 7 bases. The CDR3 DNA follows: TGTGCCAGCAGCGGAGGGACAGCGAACACTGAAGCTTTCTTT. Amino acids: CASSGGTANTEAFF.